The source of this TCR beta chain is a study of blood T cell repertoires in COVID-19. For the study at large: PBMCs, B-cell-depleted T cells, or T cells provided the cDNA or gDNA that made up the material.

Between the trimmed V and J ends, which lost 5 bases and 9 bases, there was a span of 22 bases. The CDR3 extends over 15 amino acids. Germline V CDR1 and CDR2: MDHEN, SYDVKM. In the source study's methods: Estimated nucleated cell counts came from reference gene primer amplification. TCRdb's table, derived via immunoSEQ multiplex PCR, lists solely in-frame clones and lacks some. From that table come the V and J calls and clone size; the DNA was used to work out D and trimming. Counted here are 170,000 or so clones, 85% to 90% occurring once; the ten biggest clones make up approximately 12%. Sequences were obtained from peripheral blood. This clonotype was obtained from a woman in her 70s with COVID-19, enrolled during active disease. The V call is TRBV28, the J call TRBJ1-2; D unclear. Written as DNA, the CDR3 is TGTGCCAGCAGTGTAGCCTCCGAGTGGATCTGGAGCTACACCTTC. This sequence encodes CASSVASEWIWSYTF.